The 7 T cell receptor beta chains in this list originate from one sample, sequenced in a study of T cell responses to AZD1222 COVID-19 vaccine. Method: immunoSEQ multiplex PCR; TCRdb's copy keeps in-frame clones and lacks some. The table shows 90,000 to 100,000 clones, with around 89% occurring only once. This specimen was peripheral blood, taken on day 0 of AZD1222 vaccination. These receptors came from an adult in good health.

As regards this clone: A read error may produce the germline difference seen at one junction end. V is TRBV29-1 and J is TRBJ2-2, with D possibly being TRBD1 (5 bases). The germline CDR1 and CDR2 sequences are SQVTM and ANQGSEA. The CDR3 is 14 amino acids. The CDR3 is CSVKDSQNTGELFF. The CDR3 DNA sequence: TGCAGCGTTAAAGACAGTCAGAACACCGGGGAGCTGTTTTTT.

The CDR3 nucleotides read TGCAGTGCTAGCAGGGCGGGTGAGCAGTTCTTC. It codes for CSASRAGEQFF. The chain uses TRBV20-1 and TRBJ2-1; the D gene could be TRBD1 or TRBD2 (5 bases each). The CDR3 is 11 residues long. CDR1 is DFQATT and CDR2 is SNEGSKA in the germline V gene (reference sequence). V was cut by 3 bases and J by 9 bases, with 9 bases left in between.

The rearrangement joins TRBV27 to TRBJ2-7; perhaps D is TRBD1 or TRBD2 (5 bases each). Germline V CDR1 and CDR2: MNHEY, SMNVEV (reference sequence). Trimming pared 5 bases from V and 7 bases from J, leaving 15 bases between. The CDR3 consists of 13 residues. CDR3 DNA sequence: TGTGCCAGCAGTACGGTCGACAGCGGAGAGCAGTACTTC. It is translated as CASSTVDSGEQYF.

V gene TRBV5-4 combines with J gene TRBJ1-2; 8 bases agree with TRBD1. The CDR3 has 13 amino acids. Germline V lookup: CDR1 SGHNT, CDR2 YYREEE (reference sequence). After removal of 4 bases from V and 4 bases from J, the junction contained 3 bases not matched to a gene. The CDR3 is CASSQDRVYGYTF. Written as DNA, the CDR3 is TGTGCCAGCAGCCAGGACAGGGTCTATGGCTACACCTTC.

The genes are TRBV4-3 and TRBJ2-4; D assignment may be TRBD1 or TRBD2 (5 bases each). Trimming pared 0 bases from V and 1 base from J, leaving 25 bases between. The germline gives CDR1 LGHNA, CDR2 YSLEER. There are 21 residues in the CDR3. The CDR3 sequence: CASSQESNRGRTSWAKNIQYF. The CDR3 region has the DNA TGCGCCAGCAGCCAAGAGAGTAACCGGGGCCGGACTTCCTGGGCCAAAAACATTCAGTACTTC.

About this clone: At one end the junction does not follow the germline gene, possibly because of a read error. V gene TRBV2 combines with J gene TRBJ1-4; 8 bases are shared with TRBD1. Germline values: CDR1 SNHLY, CDR2 FYNNEI. CDR3 length: 17 residues. DNA of the CDR3: TGTGCCAGCAGCGAAGGGGGCAGGGGGCTAACTAATGAAAAACTGTTTTTT. It yields the protein CASSEGGRGLTNEKLFF. Together with reference TRBV2 and TRBJ1-4, the CDR3 gives the full variable domain: EPEVTQTPSHQVTQMGQEVILRCVPISNHLYFYWYRQILGQKVEFLVSFYNNEISEKSEIFDDQFSVERPDGSNFTLKIRSTKLEDSAMYFCASSEGGRGLTNEKLFFGSGTQLSVL.

This sequence joins TRBV4-1 and TRBJ2-3, with D perhaps being TRBD1 or TRBD2 (5 bases each). The CDR3 totals 14 residues. CDR1 is MGHRA, CDR2 YSYEKL, per germline. V gave up 1 base and J gave up 4 bases, with 9 bases separating them. The CDR3 sequence is CASSQVGRADTQYF. The CDR3 coding sequence is TGCGCCAGCAGCCAAGTGGGACGTGCAGATACGCAGTATTTT.